This is a list of T cell receptor beta chains from one sample in a study of beta chain features in type 1 diabetes. Profiling relied on immunoSEQ multiplex PCR, and the TCRdb table lists in-frame clones only, not all of them. The sample contains more than 200,000 clones, 16% of which appear only once. Sequences were obtained from naive CD4+ T cells from blood. The origin of the receptors is a man younger than 40 with type 1 diabetes. The CDR3 runs from the conserved cysteine through the conserved F or W. The order of the fields is V gene, D gene, J gene, CDR3 length, clone size, CDR3 DNA, CDR3 protein. A D gene is named only where the DNA matches it firmly. Clone size is given for some rows only: seen once, a few or many times, or a class if the clone is expanded.

TRBV7-9	.	TRBJ2-7	13	few	TGTGCCAGCAGCTTATACGGGTCCGGCGAGCAGTACTTC	CASSLYGSGEQYF
TRBV30	.	TRBJ2-5	16	.	TGTGCCTGGAGCCAGGGGCAGGGAAGCCGCCAAGAGACCCAGTACTTC	CAWSQGQGSRQETQYF
TRBV25-1	.	TRBJ2-5	12	.	TGTGCCAGCAGGAGCATCCAAGAGACCCAGTACTTC	CASRSIQETQYF
TRBV30	.	TRBJ2-1	15	.	TGTGCCTGGGGGAGGGGGGGCAGGACGTACAATGAGCAGTTCTTC	CAWGRGGRTYNEQFF
TRBV29-1	.	TRBJ2-3	13	few	TGCAGCGTTGCTGGACGGAGCACAGATACGCAGTATTTT	CSVAGRSTDTQYF
TRBV20-1	.	TRBJ1-2	11	.	TGCAGTGCTAGTTACGAAAATGGCTACACCTTC	CSASYENGYTF
TRBV30	.	TRBJ1-1	10	.	TGTGCCTGGACCACCCTCCCGGCTTTCTTT	CAWTTLPAFF
TRBV9	.	TRBJ2-1	15	few	TGTGCCAGCACCTTAAGGGGCCAGGGCCCCAATGAGCAGTTCTTC	CASTLRGQGPNEQFF
TRBV6-1	.	TRBJ2-7	14	few	TGTGCCAGCAGTCGGGGAATAAGCTCCTACGAGCAGTACTTC	CASSRGISSYEQYF
TRBV7-2	.	TRBJ2-1	13	few	TGTGCCAGCAGCCCCGAACACGCCGCGAATAGGTTCTTC	CASSPEHAANRFF
TRBV29-1	TRBD1	TRBJ1-2	13	.	TGCAGCGTTGCTCAGGGGGCCAACTATGGCTACACCTTC	CSVAQGANYGYTF
TRBV11-2	.	TRBJ2-5	13	.	TGTGCCAGCAGCTTAGGCAGCGTAGAGACCCAGTACTTC	CASSLGSVETQYF
TRBV9	.	TRBJ1-1	14	.	TGTGCCAGCACGACCCTAGGACAGAACACTGAAGCTTTCTTT	CASTTLGQNTEAFF
TRBV12-5	TRBD2	TRBJ2-1	17	.	TGTGCTAGTGGTTTGCATAGCGGGAGGCTCTCCTACAATGAGCAGTTCTTC	CASGLHSGRLSYNEQFF
TRBV29-1	.	TRBJ2-7	14	.	TGCAGCGTTCAAGGGGCCCTTAGAGGGTACGAGCAGTACTTC	CSVQGALRGYEQYF
TRBV5-1	TRBD2	TRBJ2-1	15	.	TGCGCCAGCACCACTCTAGCGGGAGTGGTCAATGAGCAGTTCTTC	CASTTLAGVVNEQFF
TRBV9	.	TRBJ1-2	13	.	TGTGCCAGCAGCGTTTCGTCAGCGTATGGCTACACCTTC	CASSVSSAYGYTF
TRBV29-1	TRBD1	TRBJ1-2	13	.	TGCAGCGGGGGACAGGCCACTAACTATGGCTACACCTTC	CSGGQATNYGYTF
TRBV4-3	.	TRBJ2-5	13	.	TGCGCCAGCAGCCAAGACAAGAGGGAGACCCAGTACTTC	CASSQDKRETQYF
TRBV21-1	.	TRBJ2-4	14	few	TGTGCCAGCGTACCACACGTACCCAAAAACATTCAGTACTTC	CASVPHVPKNIQYF
TRBV6-5	TRBD2	TRBJ2-1	14	.	TGTGCCAGCAGTTACCAGCGGGGGATCAATGAGCAGTTCTTC	CASSYQRGINEQFF
TRBV27	TRBD2	TRBJ2-2	16	few	TGTGCCAGTTCCCTAGTAGCGGGAGGAGGCACCGGGGAGCTGTTTTTT	CASSLVAGGGTGELFF
TRBV29-1	.	TRBJ2-3	13	.	TGCAGCGTTGCTGGGAGATCCACAGATACGCAGTATTTT	CSVAGRSTDTQYF
TRBV7-9	TRBD2	TRBJ2-1	16	.	TGTGCCAGCAGCCTATTTAGCGGGAGAGCCTACAATGAGCAGTTCTTC	CASSLFSGRAYNEQFF
TRBV21-1	.	TRBJ2-1	12	.	TGTGCCAGCTCCCACTCCTACAATGAGCAGTTCTTC	CASSHSYNEQFF
TRBV14	.	TRBJ2-7	15	.	TGTGCCAGCAGCCACGGACTCCCCGGGACCTACGAGCAGTACTTC	CASSHGLPGTYEQYF
TRBV28	.	TRBJ2-3	14	.	TGTGCCAGCAGCCCCCGGGGACCCACAGATACGCAGTATTTT	CASSPRGPTDTQYF
TRBV7-9	TRBD1	TRBJ1-2	12	few	TGTGCCAGCAGGGACAGGGAACATGGCTACACCTTC	CASRDREHGYTF
TRBV30	.	TRBJ1-1	15	.	TGTGCCTGGAGTTTCGGGGTCCTGAGGAACACTGAAGCTTTCTTT	CAWSFGVLRNTEAFF
TRBV28	.	TRBJ2-3	14	.	TGTGCCAGCGGTAGCGGTGGGAGCACAGATACGCAGTATTTT	CASGSGGSTDTQYF
TRBV7-9	.	TRBJ2-5	14	few	TGTGCCAGCAGCAACCGACAGGTCCAAGAGACCCAGTACTTC	CASSNRQVQETQYF
TRBV20-1	.	TRBJ1-1	10	few	TGCAGTGCTGCGAGCTCTGAAGCTTTCTTT	CSAASSEAFF
TRBV7-2	TRBD1	TRBJ2-6	17	.	TGTGCCAGCGCCACGAGGGGGCGAAGCGCTGGGGCCAACGTCCTGACTTTC	CASATRGRSAGANVLTF
TRBV7-3	TRBD2	TRBJ2-5	14	few	TGTGCCAGCAGCCCCACTAGCGGGCGGGAGACCCAGTACTTC	CASSPTSGRETQYF
TRBV5-1	TRBD2	TRBJ2-5	15	few	TGCGCCAGCAGCTTTCAGGGACTAGGCGTAGAGACCCAGTACTTC	CASSFQGLGVETQYF
TRBV11-2	TRBD1	TRBJ2-5	14	few	TGTGCCAGCAGCTCCCGACAGGGGCGGGAGACCCAGTACTTC	CASSSRQGRETQYF
TRBV5-1	TRBD1	TRBJ2-1	15	few	TGCGCCAGCAGCGGAAGAGGGGGCCCCTACAATGAGCAGTTCTTC	CASSGRGGPYNEQFF
TRBV27	.	TRBJ2-3	15	.	TGTGCCAGCAGTTCAAGACGGCAATACACAGATACGCAGTATTTT	CASSSRRQYTDTQYF
TRBV25-1	.	TRBJ2-6	16	.	TGTGCCAGCAGTAGGTTTGGGAGCTCTGGGGCCAACGTCCTGACTTTC	CASSRFGSSGANVLTF
TRBV9	.	TRBJ1-1	14	few	TGTGCCAGCAGCGAGCAACAGGGGAACACTGAAGCTTTCTTT	CASSEQQGNTEAFF
TRBV15	.	TRBJ1-4	15	few	TGTGCCACCAGCAGAGCTGGCCCGGGGGATGAAAAACTGTTTTTT	CATSRAGPGDEKLFF
TRBV25-1	TRBD2	TRBJ2-5	15	.	TGTGCCAGCAGAGCCGGGACTAGCAAGCAAGAGACCCAGTACTTC	CASRAGTSKQETQYF
TRBV6-4	.	TRBJ2-3	13	.	TGTGCCAGCAGTGTTGGGTACACAGATACGCAGTATTTT	CASSVGYTDTQYF
TRBV29-1	TRBD1	TRBJ1-2	19	.	TGCAGCGCCCAAGGGGACAGGGGCCCCCAGGGTCGGGTAGGCTATGGCTACACCTTC	CSAQGDRGPQGRVGYGYTF
TRBV30	TRBD2	TRBJ2-2	17	.	TGTGCCTGGAGTGTTTCGCGGTCTAGCGGGACGACCGGGGAGCTGTTTTTT	CAWSVSRSSGTTGELFF
TRBV30	.	TRBJ1-4	13	.	TGTGCCTACTCCCAGGAGATTAATGAAAAACTGTTTTTT	CAYSQEINEKLFF
TRBV6-6	.	TRBJ2-5	12	.	TGTGCCAGCACTTTCAGTAGAGAGACCCAGTACTTC	CASTFSRETQYF
TRBV28	TRBD1	TRBJ2-7	15	few	TGTGCCAGCAGTCCACGGGACAGGGGCTCCTACGAGCAGTACTTC	CASSPRDRGSYEQYF
TRBV27	TRBD2	TRBJ2-5	17	.	TGTGCCAGCACCTCGGCGCTAGCGGGAGTCAGTAGGGAGACCCAGTACTTC	CASTSALAGVSRETQYF
TRBV7-2	.	TRBJ2-7	15	few	TGTGCCAGCAGCCAAAAGAGTAAGAGCTCCTACGAGCAGTACTTC	CASSQKSKSSYEQYF
TRBV20-1	.	TRBJ2-3	11	.	TGCAGTGCCGGGGCCCCAGATACGCAGTATTTT	CSAGAPDTQYF
TRBV30	TRBD2	TRBJ2-7	17	.	TGTGCCTGGATTAGATCACCGGGACTAGCGGGAGAGTACGAGCAGTACTTC	CAWIRSPGLAGEYEQYF
TRBV30	TRBD1	TRBJ1-1	14	few	TGTGCCTGGAGTGTTTGGGACAGGAACACTGAAGCTTTCTTT	CAWSVWDRNTEAFF
TRBV6-6	.	TRBJ2-3	13	few	TGTGCCAGCAGTTACGGCAGGGCAGATACGCAGTATTTT	CASSYGRADTQYF
TRBV30	.	TRBJ2-6	14	few	TGTGCCTGGAACCGCGGATCCGGGGCCAACGTCCTGACTTTC	CAWNRGSGANVLTF
TRBV7-3	TRBD2	TRBJ2-5	14	.	TGTGCCAGCAGCCTCGGGACTAGCGGAGAGACCCAGTACTTC	CASSLGTSGETQYF
TRBV10-3	.	TRBJ1-5	13	few	TGTGCCATCAGTGCTACGTGGGATCAGCCCCAGCATTTT	CAISATWDQPQHF
TRBV5-1	.	TRBJ1-5	15	few	TGCGCCAGCAGCTTGGCGGGCGGGGAGAATCAGCCCCAGCATTTT	CASSLAGGENQPQHF
TRBV29-1	TRBD1	TRBJ1-5	12	few	TGCAGCGTTGAGACAGGGGGGCAGCCCCAGCATTTT	CSVETGGQPQHF